The following is a T cell receptor (beta chain) sequence with its context. The CDR3 is made up of 15 amino acids. Germline CDR1 and CDR2: MNHEY and SVGAGI. V lost 8 bases to trimming and J lost 3 bases; unmatched junction nucleotides: 12. The record originates from a study of blood T cell repertoires in COVID-19. Study context: Spain, Italy and the United States supplied samples that represented acute and convalescent COVID-19. PBMCs, B-cell-depleted T cells, or T cells were the source of the cDNA or gDNA that made up the material.

As handled by the study authors: Reference gene primer amplification gave estimated nucleated cell counts. Clones were sequenced by immunoSEQ multiplex PCR, and TCRdb holds only the in-frame ones, with some missing. V and J calls and clone size are as listed in that table; D and trimming were resolved from the DNA. The sample includes about 210,000 clones, just under 90% of them seen just once. Source material: peripheral blood. The chain combines TRBV6-5 with TRBJ1-2; TRBD1 matches 7 bases. The sequence was obtained from a man aged 55 to 70 who had recovered from COVID-19. The CDR3, as DNA: TGTGCCAGCGGCCCCGGGGACAGTACGGACTATGGCTACACCTTC. Its protein product is CASGPGDSTDYGYTF.